This is a list of T cell receptor beta chains from one sample in a study of cytomegalovirus exposure and HLA in healthy donors. Only in-frame clones appear in the TCRdb table, and some are missing; sequencing was by immunoSEQ multiplex PCR. The sample consists of under 150,000 clones, around 90% of them appearing once. Sequencing used PBMCs. The origin of the receptors is a woman between 18 and 29 years old in good health and CMV-seronegative. The CDR3 runs from the conserved cysteine through the conserved F or W. The D gene is left open where the match is weak. Some rows mark clone size as missing; the rest say once, few, many or name a class of expanded clone.

v_gene	d_gene	j_gene	abundance	CDR3nt	CDR3aa
TRBV2	TRBD1	TRBJ1-1	NA	TGTGCCAGCAGTATTCAGACAGGGAGCACTGAAGCTTTCTTT	CASSIQTGSTEAFF
TRBV7-9	NA	TRBJ2-3	NA	TGTGCCAGCAGACTAGGCCGACTCACAGATACGCAGTATTTT	CASRLGRLTDTQYF
TRBV6-5	NA	TRBJ1-1	NA	TGTGCCAGCAGTTACTCGGGCAGTTTGACTGAAGCTTTCTTT	CASSYSGSLTEAFF
TRBV5-1	TRBD2	TRBJ2-5	NA	TGCGCCAGCAGCTTGGTTGGTAGCGGGGTAAGACAAGAGACCCAGTACTTC	CASSLVGSGVRQETQYF
TRBV7-9	NA	TRBJ1-1	NA	TGTGCCAGCTCCGGGACACGGGCTGAAGCTTTCTTT	CASSGTRAEAFF
TRBV27	NA	TRBJ1-3	NA	TGTGCCAGCAGTTTTCGGGAGAGCTCTGGAAACACCATATATTTT	CASSFRESSGNTIYF
TRBV21-1	NA	TRBJ1-4	NA	TGTGCCAGCAGCCACCACCCCCCTCGACAGCGTCCGGAAAAACTGTTTTTT	CASSHHPPRQRPEKLFF
TRBV30	NA	TRBJ1-5	NA	TGTGCCTGGAGTGGGAGGGTAGATCAGCCCCAGCATTTT	CAWSGRVDQPQHF
TRBV4-1	NA	TRBJ1-2	NA	TGCGCCAGCAGCCAAGACCTCCCACAGGGCTGGAACTATGGCTACACCTTC	CASSQDLPQGWNYGYTF
TRBV9	NA	TRBJ2-1	NA	TGTGCCAGCAGCCTCGATTCAGGTTCCTACAATGAGCAGTTCTTC	CASSLDSGSYNEQFF
TRBV5-4	TRBD1	TRBJ2-3	NA	TGTGCCAGCAGCTTGGTCCAGGGGGCATCAAATACGCAGTATTTT	CASSLVQGASNTQYF
TRBV6-6	TRBD2	TRBJ2-2	NA	TGTGCCAGCAGTTCCCGGGGGGGGCCCGGGGAGCTGTTTTTT	CASSSRGGPGELFF
TRBV25-1	NA	TRBJ2-7	NA	TGTGCCAGCGGAGGGGGCATGAGGGAGCAGTACTTC	CASGGGMREQYF
TRBV2	TRBD1	TRBJ1-5	NA	TGTGCCAGCAGGGGGGACAGGGGGAATAGCAATCAGCCCCAGCATTTT	CASRGDRGNSNQPQHF
TRBV28	TRBD1	TRBJ2-7	once	TGTGCCAGCAGTCCCCTGGGACAGTCCCCCGGGGACGAGCAGTACTTC	CASSPLGQSPGDEQYF
TRBV5-1	TRBD1	TRBJ2-7	NA	TGCGCCAGCAGCTTCGGGGGACAGGAAAACTACGAGCAGTACTTC	CASSFGGQENYEQYF
TRBV20-1	NA	TRBJ2-7	few	TGCAGTGCTAGCAACATGTACGAGCAGTACTTC	CSASNMYEQYF
TRBV4-1	NA	TRBJ2-2	once	TGCGCCAGCAGCCAAGTTTCGGCAGGGATCAACACCGGGGAGCTGTTTTTT	CASSQVSAGINTGELFF
TRBV11-3	TRBD2	TRBJ2-2	NA	TGTGCCAGCAGCACTAGCGGGGGAAACACCGGGGAGCTGTTTTTT	CASSTSGGNTGELFF
TRBV9	TRBD2	TRBJ2-3	NA	TGTGCCAGCAGCGTAGCATTAGCGGGGGGCTACACAGATACGCAGTATTTT	CASSVALAGGYTDTQYF
TRBV11-2	NA	TRBJ2-1	NA	TGTGCCAGCAGCTCCGAAGACTACTACAATGAGCAGTTCTTC	CASSSEDYYNEQFF
TRBV28	TRBD2	TRBJ2-1	NA	TGTGCCAGCAGTGAAACGGGGACTAGCCCCTACAATGAGCAGTTCTTC	CASSETGTSPYNEQFF
TRBV11-2	NA	TRBJ2-5	NA	TGTGCCAGCTCCCTAGGCCCTAGCAACCAAGAGACCCAGTACTTC	CASSLGPSNQETQYF
TRBV11-3	TRBD2	TRBJ2-7	NA	TGTGCCAGCAGCCTGCCGTCGACTAGCGGGAATCTCGAGCAGTACTTC	CASSLPSTSGNLEQYF
TRBV28	TRBD2	TRBJ2-1	once	TGTGCCAGCAGTTTCTTAGCGGGGGGCAACAATGAGCAGTTCTTC	CASSFLAGGNNEQFF
TRBV28	NA	TRBJ1-5	NA	TGTGCCAGCAGTTTGGGAGGGTGGGACAATCAGCCCCAGCATTTT	CASSLGGWDNQPQHF
TRBV9	TRBD1	TRBJ2-7	NA	TGTGCCAGCAGCGTAGCGACAGGGACCTACGAGCAGTACTTC	CASSVATGTYEQYF
TRBV18	TRBD1	TRBJ2-1	NA	TGTGCCAGCTCACCGTGGACAGGGAAGGGGAATGAGCAGTTCTTC	CASSPWTGKGNEQFF
TRBV12-5	NA	TRBJ2-7	few	TGTGCTAGTGGTGAAACAGTCTACGAGCAGTACTTC	CASGETVYEQYF
TRBV9	NA	TRBJ2-4	once	TGTGCCAGCAGCGTAAGGGCAGGGGTTACCAAAAACATTCAGTACTTC	CASSVRAGVTKNIQYF
TRBV6-1	NA	TRBJ1-5	NA	TGTGCCAGCTGCCAGGGCAATCAGCCCCAGCATTTT	CASCQGNQPQHF
TRBV5-1	TRBD2	TRBJ2-4	NA	TGCGCCAGCAGCTTGGCCGCGGGGGGCAGGAACATTCAGTACTTC	CASSLAAGGRNIQYF
TRBV5-1	NA	TRBJ2-2	NA	TGCGCCAGCAGCTTAGACTCCACCCCCACCGGGGAGCTGTTTTTT	CASSLDSTPTGELFF
TRBV7-9	NA	TRBJ2-2	NA	TGTGCCAGCAGCCCAACGAACACCGGGGAGCTGTTTTTT	CASSPTNTGELFF
TRBV6-1	NA	TRBJ2-1	NA	TGTGCCAGCAGTACAGGGGGGGGGTCCTACAATGAGCAGTTCTTC	CASSTGGGSYNEQFF
TRBV9	NA	TRBJ2-7	NA	TGTGCCAGCAGCGTAGGGGGTGGAGTAGGGGTTCTTCAGCAGTACTTC	CASSVGGGVGVLQQYF
TRBV7-2	NA	TRBJ1-2	NA	TGTGCCAGCAGCTTAGCCCTTTCGGGGTACTATGGCTACACCTTC	CASSLALSGYYGYTF
TRBV5-5	TRBD1	TRBJ1-5	NA	TGTGCCAGCAGCTTGGGGACAGGTAGCAATCAGCCCCAGCATTTT	CASSLGTGSNQPQHF
TRBV30	NA	TRBJ2-4	NA	TGTGCCTGGAGTGTAGTGGGCAGAAATTTAGCCAAAAACATTCAGTACTTC	CAWSVVGRNLAKNIQYF
TRBV7-8	TRBD1	TRBJ2-3	NA	TGTGCCAGCAGCTTATATGGACAGGGGATAAGCACAGATACGCAGTATTTT	CASSLYGQGISTDTQYF
TRBV2	TRBD2	TRBJ2-5	NA	TGTGCCAGCAGTTGGACTAGCGGCCCTAAGACCCAGTACTTC	CASSWTSGPKTQYF